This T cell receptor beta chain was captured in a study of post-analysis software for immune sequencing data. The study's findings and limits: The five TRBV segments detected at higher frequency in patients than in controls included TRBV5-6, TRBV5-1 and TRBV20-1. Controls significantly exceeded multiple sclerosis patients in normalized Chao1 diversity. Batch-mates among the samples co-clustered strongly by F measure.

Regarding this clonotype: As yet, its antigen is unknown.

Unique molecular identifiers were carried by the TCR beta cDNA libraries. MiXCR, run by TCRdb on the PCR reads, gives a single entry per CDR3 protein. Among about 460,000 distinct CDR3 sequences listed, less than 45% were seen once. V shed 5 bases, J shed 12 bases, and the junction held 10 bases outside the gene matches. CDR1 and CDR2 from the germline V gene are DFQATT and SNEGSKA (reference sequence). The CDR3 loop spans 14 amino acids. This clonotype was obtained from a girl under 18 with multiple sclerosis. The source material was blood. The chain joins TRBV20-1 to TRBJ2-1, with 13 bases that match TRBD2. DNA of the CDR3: TGCAGTGCTGAGACTAGCGGGAGGTCTAGTTGGCAGTTCTTC. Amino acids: CSAETSGRSSWQFF.